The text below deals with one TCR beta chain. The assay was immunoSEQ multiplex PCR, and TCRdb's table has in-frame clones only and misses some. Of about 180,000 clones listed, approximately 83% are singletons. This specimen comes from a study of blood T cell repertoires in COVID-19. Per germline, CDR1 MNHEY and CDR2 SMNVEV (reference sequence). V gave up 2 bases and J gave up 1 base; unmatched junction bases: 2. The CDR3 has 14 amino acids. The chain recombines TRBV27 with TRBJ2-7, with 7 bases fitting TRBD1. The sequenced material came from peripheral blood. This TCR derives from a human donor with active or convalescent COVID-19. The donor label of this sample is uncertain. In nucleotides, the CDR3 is TGTGCCAGCAGTTTAGGGACAGCTTCCTACGAGCAGTACTTC. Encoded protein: CASSLGTASYEQYF.